These T cell receptor beta chains were read from a single sample in a study of blood T cells in healthy people across ages. In TCRdb, the 5' RACE reads were re-called with MiXCR into one record per CDR3 protein. The data show 1,300,000 or so distinct CDR3 sequences, around 55% seen once. Source material: blood. These receptors all stem from a man aged 18 to 30 in good health. Each CDR3 is given with its conserved first and last residue. The D gene is left open where the match is weak. Where a row states a size, it is once, few, many or the class of an expanded clone; other rows omit it.

D gene	J gene	clone size	CDR3 length	V gene	CDR3 protein	CDR3 DNA
NA	TRBJ1-6	NA	13	TRBV27	CASSPLANSPLHF	TGTGCCAGCAGTCCTCTCGCTAATTCACCCCTCCACTTT
TRBD2	TRBJ2-1	NA	16	TRBV20-1	CSALRTSGRAYNEQFF	TGCAGTGCTCTAAGGACTAGCGGGAGGGCCTACAATGAGCAGTTCTTC
NA	TRBJ2-1	NA	14	TRBV20-1	CSARDRDSYNEQFF	TGCAGTGCTAGAGATCGGGACTCCTACAATGAGCAGTTCTTC
NA	TRBJ1-4	few	16	TRBV15	CATSRGGLGRDEKLFF	TGTGCCACCAGCAGAGGCGGATTGGGGAGGGATGAAAAACTGTTTTTT
TRBD1	TRBJ2-5	NA	17	TRBV10-1	CASSEAKTGVIGETQYF	TGCGCCAGCAGTGAGGCTAAGACAGGGGTGATTGGAGAGACCCAGTACTTC
TRBD1	TRBJ2-1	NA	16	TRBV5-1	CASSLGAGGTLNEQFF	TGCGCCAGCAGCTTGGGAGCAGGGGGCACCCTTAATGAGCAGTTCTTC
TRBD2	TRBJ2-1	NA	17	TRBV5-1	CASSHGTTSGRANEQFF	TGCGCCAGCAGCCATGGGACTACTAGCGGGAGGGCCAATGAGCAGTTCTTC
NA	TRBJ1-2	few	16	TRBV29-1	CSVEGTTGPPDKGYTF	TGCAGCGTTGAAGGGACGACGGGGCCCCCCGATAAAGGCTACACCTTC
NA	TRBJ2-2	NA	13	TRBV10-3	CAISEQYTGELFF	TGTGCCATCAGTGAGCAGTATACCGGGGAGCTGTTTTTT
NA	TRBJ2-6	few	15	TRBV12-3/TRBV12-4	CASSRGFSGANVLTF	TGTGCCAGCAGTCGGGGTTTCTCTGGGGCCAACGTCCTGACTTTC
NA	TRBJ2-7	NA	8	TRBV20-1	CSEYEQYF	TGCAGTGAGTACGAGCAGTACTTC
NA	TRBJ1-4	NA	16	TRBV7-9	CASSPGTLIFNEKLFF	TGTGCCAGCAGCCCGGGGACCCTGATTTTTAATGAAAAACTGTTTTTT
NA	TRBJ2-3	NA	16	TRBV12-3/TRBV12-4	CASSPQKGLIKDTQYF	TGTGCCAGCAGCCCCCAGAAGGGGTTGATCAAAGATACGCAGTATTTT
TRBD2	TRBJ2-7	NA	15	TRBV5-1	CASSSTSGGVREQYF	TGCGCCAGCAGCAGCACTAGCGGGGGAGTTCGCGAGCAGTACTTC
TRBD1	TRBJ2-5	NA	14	TRBV24-1	CATSAGGEGETQYF	TGTGCCACCAGTGCAGGGGGAGAGGGAGAGACCCAGTACTTC
NA	TRBJ1-2	NA	13	TRBV20-1	CSAQSDSYYGYTF	TGCAGTGCTCAATCAGACAGTTACTATGGCTACACCTTC
TRBD1	TRBJ2-2	once	17	TRBV4-3	CASSPNLRQGNTGELFF	TGCGCCAGCAGCCCGAACCTCCGACAGGGAAACACCGGGGAGCTGTTTTTT
NA	TRBJ1-1	NA	14	TRBV21-1	CASSPHDRFAEAFF	TGTGCCAGCAGCCCCCACGACAGATTCGCTGAAGCTTTCTTT
TRBD2	TRBJ2-7	NA	18	TRBV2	CASAGPESSGNSSYEQYF	TGTGCCAGCGCTGGCCCAGAATCTAGCGGCAACTCCTCCTACGAGCAGTACTTC
NA	TRBJ2-3	once	17	TRBV12-3/TRBV12-4	CASSLPLRVSPTDTQYF	TGTGCCAGCAGTTTACCACTGAGGGTCTCTCCCACAGATACGCAGTATTTT
TRBD2	TRBJ2-7	NA	17	TRBV6-2/TRBV6-3	CASRPLGLAGSTYEQYF	TGTGCCAGCAGGCCTCTCGGACTAGCGGGTTCTACCTACGAGCAGTACTTC
TRBD1	TRBJ2-1	NA	16	TRBV3-1	CASSQDFGQGAHEQFF	TGTGCCAGCAGCCAAGATTTCGGACAGGGGGCCCACGAGCAGTTCTTC
NA	TRBJ2-7	NA	15	TRBV28	CASSLWGVSSYEQYF	TGTGCCAGCAGTTTATGGGGGGTGAGCTCCTACGAGCAGTACTTC
NA	TRBJ1-2	NA	13	TRBV7-9	CASSSTTDGGYTF	TGTGCCAGCAGCTCCACGACGGACGGAGGCTACACCTTC
NA	TRBJ2-7	few	14	TRBV3-1	CASSLGRAHYEQYF	TGTGCCAGCAGCCTAGGACGGGCCCACTACGAGCAGTACTTC
NA	TRBJ2-3	NA	15	TRBV10-3	CALSWGGQGTDTQYF	TGTGCCCTGTCCTGGGGGGGACAGGGCACAGATACGCAGTATTTT
NA	TRBJ2-1	few	13	TRBV24-1	CATSQTLRDEQFF	TGTGCCACCAGTCAAACCTTGCGCGATGAGCAGTTCTTC
NA	TRBJ2-5	NA	13	TRBV4-1	CASSQVVEGEPYF	TGCGCCAGCAGCCAAGTTGTGGAGGGCGAGCCGTACTTC
NA	TRBJ2-7	NA	13	TRBV20-1	CSARYSPSYEQYF	TGCAGTGCTAGATACAGCCCTTCCTACGAGCAGTACTTC
NA	TRBJ2-7	few	18	TRBV29-1	CSVLFPAREGVVPYEQYF	TGCAGCGTCCTTTTTCCCGCCAGGGAGGGGGTGGTTCCTTACGAGCAGTACTTC
NA	TRBJ1-5	NA	16	TRBV5-5	CASSSFQRVGNQPQHF	TGTGCCAGCAGCTCTTTTCAAAGAGTGGGCAATCAGCCCCAGCATTTT
TRBD2	TRBJ2-3	NA	17	TRBV20-1	CSARDSSGRWSTDTQYF	TGCAGTGCTAGAGATTCTAGCGGGAGATGGAGCACAGATACGCAGTATTTT
TRBD2	TRBJ2-1	NA	14	TRBV20-1	CSASSLAGGNEQFF	TGCAGTGCTAGTTCGCTAGCGGGGGGGAATGAGCAGTTCTTC
TRBD1	TRBJ2-7	NA	15	TRBV20-1	CSAKPGQGNPYEQYF	TGCAGTGCTAAACCGGGACAGGGGAACCCCTACGAGCAGTACTTC
NA	TRBJ2-7	NA	16	TRBV5-5	CASNSGVRDTNYEQYF	TGTGCCAGCAACTCCGGGGTAAGGGACACCAACTACGAGCAGTACTTC
NA	TRBJ1-2	NA	12	TRBV4-1	CASSQGHSGYTF	TGCGCCAGCAGCCAAGGACATAGTGGCTACACCTTC